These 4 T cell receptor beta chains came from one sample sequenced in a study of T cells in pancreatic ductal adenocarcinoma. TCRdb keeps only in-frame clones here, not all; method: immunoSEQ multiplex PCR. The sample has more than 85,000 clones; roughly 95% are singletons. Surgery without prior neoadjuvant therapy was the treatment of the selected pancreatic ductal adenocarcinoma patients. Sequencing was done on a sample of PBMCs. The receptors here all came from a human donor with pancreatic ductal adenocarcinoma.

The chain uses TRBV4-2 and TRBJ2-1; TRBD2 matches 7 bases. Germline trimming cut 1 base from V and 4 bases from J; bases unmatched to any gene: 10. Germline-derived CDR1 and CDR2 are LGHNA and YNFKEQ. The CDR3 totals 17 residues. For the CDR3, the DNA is TGTGCCAGCAGCCAAGGGGGGGGAGCGGGAAGTTACAATGAGCAGTTCTTC. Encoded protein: CASSQGGGAGSYNEQFF.

DNA of the CDR3: TGTGCCAGCAGCCCCTCAGGGTGGACCTACGAGCAGTACTTC. It specifies CASSPSGWTYEQYF. This chain joins TRBV7-7 and TRBJ2-7; D is perhaps TRBD1 (5 bases). The CDR3 is 14 residues long. The germline V and J ends were trimmed by 5 bases and 2 bases, with 13 bases remaining between them. The germline gives CDR1 SSHAT, CDR2 FNYEAQ (reference sequence).

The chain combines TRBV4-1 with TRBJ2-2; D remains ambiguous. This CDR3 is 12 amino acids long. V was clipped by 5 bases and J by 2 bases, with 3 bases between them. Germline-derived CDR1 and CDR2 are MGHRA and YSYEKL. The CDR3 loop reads CASSYNTGELFF. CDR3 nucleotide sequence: TGCGCCAGCAGCTATAACACCGGGGAGCTGTTTTTT.

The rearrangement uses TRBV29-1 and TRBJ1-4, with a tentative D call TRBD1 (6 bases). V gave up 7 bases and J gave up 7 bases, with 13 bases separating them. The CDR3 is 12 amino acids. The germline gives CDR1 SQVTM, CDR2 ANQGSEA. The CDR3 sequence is CSGGRQGEKLFF. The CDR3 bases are TGCAGCGGGGGGCGGCAGGGTGAAAAACTGTTTTTT.